Listed here is a single TCR beta chain. As yet, its antigen is unknown. This sample's time point: newly diagnosed, previously untreated cHL patient sample. Negative selection with magnetic separation was used to purify CD4+ T cells from thawed PBMCs. Comparators were PBMCs taken from newly diagnosed, untreated classical Hodgkin lymphoma. Between the trimmed V and J ends, which lost 3 bases and 1 base, there was a span of 7 bases. The CDR3 has 13 amino acids. CDR1 is SGHRS and CDR2 is YFSETQ in the germline V gene. This entry is derived from a study of PD-1 blockade in classical Hodgkin lymphoma. Measured with immunoSEQ multiplex PCR; TCRdb has only the in-frame clones, and not every one. Of some 30,000 clones listed, roughly 90% are singletons. Study results and limitations: The authors have not defined what causes the repertoire differences, possibly disease activity or prior therapy. Newly diagnosed patients were reported to start with lower TCR diversity than healthy donors.

This sequence was found in a human donor with classical Hodgkin lymphoma. What was sequenced was CD4+ T cells from blood. The V and J genes are TRBV5-1 and TRBJ1-1; tentative D call: TRBD1 (6 bases). The CDR3 loop is CASSSGENTEAFF. The CDR3 bases are TGCGCCAGCAGCTCAGGGGAGAACACTGAAGCTTTCTTT.